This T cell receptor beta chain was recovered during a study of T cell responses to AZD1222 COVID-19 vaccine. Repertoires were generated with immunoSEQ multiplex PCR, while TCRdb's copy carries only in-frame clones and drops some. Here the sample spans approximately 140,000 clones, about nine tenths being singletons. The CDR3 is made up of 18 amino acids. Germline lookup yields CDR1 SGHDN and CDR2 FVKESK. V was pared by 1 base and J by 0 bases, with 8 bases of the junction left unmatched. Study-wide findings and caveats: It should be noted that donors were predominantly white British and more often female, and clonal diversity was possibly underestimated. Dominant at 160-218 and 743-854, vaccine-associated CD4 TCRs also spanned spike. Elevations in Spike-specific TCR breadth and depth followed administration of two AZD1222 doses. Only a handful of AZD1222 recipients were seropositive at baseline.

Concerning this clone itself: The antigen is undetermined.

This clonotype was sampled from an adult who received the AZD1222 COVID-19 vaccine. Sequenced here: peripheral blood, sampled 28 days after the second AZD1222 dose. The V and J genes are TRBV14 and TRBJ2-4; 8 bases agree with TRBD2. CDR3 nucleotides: TGTGCCAGCAGCCAAGCCCGGGAGGGCCCTCTAGCCAAAAACATTCAGTACTTC. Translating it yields CASSQAREGPLAKNIQYF.